The 28 T cell receptor beta chains reported below all come from one sample, sequenced in a study of cytomegalovirus exposure and HLA in healthy donors. Clones were read by immunoSEQ multiplex PCR, and TCRdb kept only the in-frame ones, dropping some. Of roughly 300,000 clones listed, roughly 88% are singletons. Material for sequencing was PBMCs. The receptors were gathered from a woman aged 18-35 years in good health and CMV-seronegative.

This chain joins TRBV5-6 and TRBJ2-7, with 7 positions matching TRBD2. V shed 0 bases and J 1 base; nucleotides not matched to a gene: 7. The length of the CDR3 is 16 residues. The germline CDR1 and CDR2 sequences are SGHDT and YYEEEE. The CDR3, as DNA: TGTGCCAGCAGCTTGGGCCCGGGAGGAAGTTCCTACGAGCAGTACTTC. Its protein is CASSLGPGGSSYEQYF.

The chain uses TRBV14 and TRBJ2-3; D gene ambiguous. Germline assignment: CDR1 SGHDN and CDR2 FVKESK. The CDR3 consists of 13 residues. V gave up 4 bases and J gave up 0 bases, with 5 bases separating them. The CDR3 reads CASSRVSTDTQYF. In nucleotides, the CDR3 is TGTGCCAGCAGCCGAGTAAGCACAGATACGCAGTATTTT.

The chain combines TRBV6-7 with TRBJ2-7; 12 nucleotides line up with TRBD2. TRBV6-7 is reported as an ORF; its role is uncertain. J was trimmed by 1 base and V by 7 bases; bases with no gene match: 11. This CDR3 comprises 17 residues. The CDR3 DNA is TGTGCCAGCAACTGGTCTAGCGGGAGGGCCAGTTCCTACGAGCAGTACTTC. Its protein is CASNWSSGRASSYEQYF.

The chain joins TRBV19 to TRBJ1-2; 7 bases line up with TRBD1. From germline, CDR1 is LNHDA and CDR2 SQIVND (reference sequence). The CDR3 totals 13 residues. The J segment lost 2 bases and the V segment lost 9 bases, leaving 6 bases of the junction unmatched. The CDR3 spells CASRGTMNYGYTF. CDR3 DNA: TGTGCCAGCAGGGGGACGATGAACTATGGCTACACCTTC.

The J gene is TRBJ2-1, the V gene TRBV25-1, with TRBD2 identical over 7 bases. The V gene end was trimmed by 2 bases and the J gene end by 4 bases; junction bases not matched to a gene: 5. Germline-derived CDR1 and CDR2 are MGHDK and SYGVNS. CDR3 length equals 15 residues. CDR3 in DNA: TGTGCCAGCAGTGAAACGGGAGGTTCTTACAATGAGCAGTTCTTC. Translated: CASSETGGSYNEQFF.

This clone was seen only once. The CDR3 DNA is TGTGCCAGCAGGCCGGACAGGGTGAGCACAGATACGCAGTATTTT. This sequence encodes CASRPDRVSTDTQYF. The chain uses TRBV2 and TRBJ2-3; 8 nucleotides match TRBD1. J was trimmed by 0 bases and V by 6 bases; bases with no gene match: 5. The germline V gene has CDR1 SNHLY and CDR2 FYNNEI. The CDR3 consists of 15 residues.

The sample holds one count of this clone. This rearrangement joins TRBV7-9 to TRBJ2-7, with a weak D call TRBD2 (6 bases). CDR1 SEHNR and CDR2 FQNEAQ come from the germline V gene (reference sequence). CDR3 length: 14 residues. V was cut by 5 bases and J by 3 bases, with 14 bases left in between. The CDR3 region is CASSPQEGLYEQYF. CDR3 DNA sequence: TGTGCCAGCAGCCCCCAGGAGGGGCTCTACGAGCAGTACTTC.

This clone was seen a few times. This sequence joins TRBV10-3 and TRBJ2-7; a possible D gene is TRBD2 (5 bases). The CDR3 covers 13 residues. Trimming stripped 3 bases from V and 2 bases from J, with 8 bases between. Per the germline V gene, CDR1 is ENHRY and CDR2 is SYGVKD. The chain's CDR3 is CAISDTAAYEQYF. The CDR3 bases are TGTGCCATCAGTGACACAGCGGCCTACGAGCAGTACTTC.

The chain has TRBV30 and TRBJ2-5; D gene uncertain. V dropped 0 bases and J dropped 4 bases, with 15 bases sitting between them. The germline CDR1 and CDR2 sequences are GTSNPN and SVGIG (reference sequence). There are 15 residues in the CDR3. CDR3: CAWSVNLAARETQYF. CDR3 bases: TGTGCCTGGAGTGTAAATTTGGCGGCTAGAGAGACCCAGTACTTC.

This sequence joins TRBV7-9 and TRBJ2-2; 9 nucleotides line up with TRBD2. The trim removed 3 bases at V and 5 bases at J, leaving 1 base unmatched. CDR1 is SEHNR, CDR2 FQNEAQ, per germline (reference sequence). CDR3 length: 14 residues. Here the CDR3 reads CASSLLAGTGELFF. CDR3 nucleotides: TGTGCCAGCAGCTTGCTAGCGGGAACCGGGGAGCTGTTTTTT.

V is TRBV28 and J is TRBJ1-5; D unresolved. The germline V gene has CDR1 MDHEN and CDR2 SYDVKM. Trimming shortened V by 5 bases and J by 2 bases, and 16 bases separated the two germline ends. This CDR3 region has 16 residues. CDR3 coding DNA: TGTGCCAGCAGTCCCCATACCGGGATGGGCAATCAGCCCCAGCATTTT. Its protein is CASSPHTGMGNQPQHF.

The chain has TRBV6-5 and TRBJ2-5; TRBD1 matches 7 bases. CDR3 length equals 14 residues. Germline CDR1 reads MNHEY; CDR2 reads SVGAGI. Trimming removed 6 bases from V and 4 bases from J; junction bases left unmatched: 8. CDR3 protein: CASRGQVFGETQYF. The CDR3 nucleotides read TGTGCCAGCAGAGGACAGGTTTTTGGAGAGACCCAGTACTTC.

The chain links TRBV28 to TRBJ1-5; 7 bases agree with TRBD1. The germline V gene has CDR1 MDHEN and CDR2 SYDVKM. The V gene end was trimmed by 6 bases and the J gene end by 3 bases; junction bases not matched to a gene: 14. The CDR3 runs to 17 residues. The CDR3 bases are TGTGCCAGCAGAGGATGGACAGGCCTAGGGACCAATCAGCCCCAGCATTTT. Translation gives CASRGWTGLGTNQPQHF.

The chain employs TRBV11-3 and TRBJ2-2; possibly TRBD2 for D (5 bases). CDR1 is SGHNT and CDR2 is YENEEA in the germline V gene. CDR3 size: 14 residues. Trimming removed 6 bases at V and 7 bases at J, with 15 bases between. CDR3 residues: CASSLRTDLGELFF. The CDR3 coding sequence is TGTGCCAGCAGTTTACGGACTGACCTCGGGGAGCTGTTTTTT.

The CDR3 coding sequence is TGCAGCGTTCACAGGGGCCAAGAGACCCAGTACTTC. It specifies CSVHRGQETQYF. The V gene is TRBV29-1, the J gene TRBJ2-5; 7 nucleotides match TRBD1. Germline values: CDR1 SQVTM, CDR2 ANQGSEA. V lost 5 bases, J lost 1 base, and 1 base stayed unmatched. The CDR3 runs to 12 residues.

This chain links TRBV14 with TRBJ2-3; 7 nucleotides align to TRBD1. This CDR3 has 15 residues. The junction had 4 bases not matched to a gene; V was cut back by 4 bases and J by 0 bases. Germline V gene data show CDR1 as SGHDN and CDR2 as FVKESK. The CDR3 nucleotides read TGTGCCAGCAGCCGAGACAGGGCCAGCACAGATACGCAGTATTTT. Its protein product is CASSRDRASTDTQYF.

The chain carries TRBV6-5 and TRBJ1-1, with 8 bases aligning to TRBD1. CDR3 length: 14 residues. V trimming: 7 bases; J trimming: 0 bases; junction bases outside the gene matches: 4. CDR1 is MNHEY and CDR2 is SVGAGI in the germline V gene. The CDR3 bases are TGTGCCAGCAAAATACAGGGGGTGAACACTGAAGCTTTCTTT. Amino acid sequence: CASKIQGVNTEAFF.

The chain recombines TRBV28 with TRBJ2-1; the D gene is possibly TRBD2 (6 bases). V lost 6 bases and J 13 bases, leaving 16 bases between the germline ends. Germline CDR1 is MDHEN and CDR2 is SYDVKM. The CDR3 sequence is 12 residues long. The DNA for the CDR3 is TGTGCCAGCAGCACCCGCGGGGCGCCACAGTTCTTC. It translates to CASSTRGAPQFF.

This chain joins TRBV2 and TRBJ2-7; 9 bases are a match to TRBD2. The CDR3 has 13 amino acids. The V gene end was trimmed by 7 bases and the J gene end by 1 base; junction bases not matched to a gene: 2. CDR1 SNHLY and CDR2 FYNNEI come from the germline V gene. The CDR3 DNA sequence: TGTGCCAGCATGGGACTAGCTTCCTACGAGCAGTACTTC. This translates into CASMGLASYEQYF.

V usage is TRBV6-6 and J usage is TRBJ1-2; 7 bases map to TRBD1. Germline V lookup: CDR1 MNHNY, CDR2 SVGAGI (reference sequence). This CDR3 spans 12 amino acids. With 6 bases clipped from V and 7 bases from J, the junction kept 5 bases outside the gene matches. The CDR3, as DNA: TGTGCCAGCAGGATTACAGGGGTTGGCTACACCTTC. Its protein is CASRITGVGYTF.

This clone has just a few counts. This chain joins TRBV28 and TRBJ1-5; 9 nucleotides line up with TRBD1. The germline V gene encodes CDR1 MDHEN and CDR2 SYDVKM. V was pared by 3 bases and J by 5 bases, with 8 bases of the junction left unmatched. The CDR3 consists of 16 residues. CDR3 nucleotide sequence: TGTGCCAGCAGTTTCCGAGACAGGGGGATTTATCAGCCCCAGCATTTT. Protein: CASSFRDRGIYQPQHF.

The chain uses TRBV2 and TRBJ2-5, with TRBD2 as a possible D gene (7 bases). CDR3 length equals 13 residues. Germline-derived CDR1 and CDR2 are SNHLY and FYNNEI. The V end lost 4 bases, the J end lost 5 bases, and 11 bases lay between the germline ends. The CDR3 nucleotides are TGTGCCAGCAGTGGGGGGGGCGTGGAGACCCAGTACTTC. Protein product: CASSGGGVETQYF. The variable domain in full, with the rest retrieved from reference TRBV2 and TRBJ2-5, is EPEVTQTPSHQVTQMGQEVILRCVPISNHLYFYWYRQILGQKVEFLVSFYNNEISEKSEIFDDQFSVERPDGSNFTLKIRSTKLEDSAMYFCASSGGGVETQYFGPGTRLLVL.

V is TRBV30 and J is TRBJ2-5; tentatively, D is TRBD2 (6 bases). V was shortened by 4 bases and J by 5 bases, with 14 bases between the two germline ends. There are 13 residues in the CDR3. CDR1 is GTSNPN, CDR2 SVGIG, per germline (reference sequence). The DNA for the CDR3 is TGTGCCTGGACCAAAACTAGCCTGGAGACCCAGTACTTC. Its protein is CAWTKTSLETQYF.

The J gene is TRBJ2-7, the V gene TRBV2, with D possibly TRBD1 on 6 matching bases. This CDR3 is 13 amino acids long. The V gene's germline CDR1 is SNHLY and CDR2 FYNNEI. Trimming removed 6 bases from V and 4 bases from J, with 13 bases in between. The CDR3 DNA reads as TGTGCCAGCAGGGGGGACATAATTTACGAGCAGTACTTC. Translation gives CASRGDIIYEQYF.

The V gene is TRBV7-8, the J gene TRBJ2-5, with 7 nucleotides matching TRBD1. From germline, CDR1 is SGHVS and CDR2 FQNEAQ. The CDR3 loop spans 14 amino acids. Losses at the gene ends were 6 bases for V and 3 bases for J; bases not matched to a gene: 7. Here the CDR3 reads CASSSLGTEETQYF. CDR3 sequence (DNA): TGTGCCAGCAGTTCCCTTGGGACAGAAGAGACCCAGTACTTC.

The V call is TRBV27, the J call TRBJ1-5, with a weak D call TRBD1 (6 bases). Germline CDR1 is MNHEY and CDR2 is SMNVEV (reference sequence). The CDR3 length is 14 residues. Trimming removed 5 bases from V and 6 bases from J, with 14 bases in between. The CDR3 coding sequence is TGTGCCAGCAGTCCTGGCAGGGGCACTCAGCCCCAGCATTTT. Protein: CASSPGRGTQPQHF.

The CDR3 is CASSVGTGKVYEQYF. The CDR3 DNA follows: TGTGCCAGCAGCGTAGGGACAGGGAAAGTCTACGAGCAGTACTTC. This chain uses TRBV9 with TRBJ2-7; 8 nucleotides line up with TRBD1. Germline V gives CDR1 SGDLS, CDR2 YYNGEE. This CDR3 comprises 15 residues. V lost 0 bases, J lost 3 bases, and 5 bases stayed unmatched.

In DNA, the CDR3 is TGTGCCAGCAGTGCACCCGGGACAGGGCTCAATGAGCAGTTCTTC. Its protein product is CASSAPGTGLNEQFF. The genes are TRBV25-1 and TRBJ2-1; 9 bases map to TRBD1. CDR3 length: 15 residues. Germline V gives CDR1 MGHDK, CDR2 SYGVNS. The V and J ends lost 4 bases and 6 bases, in that order; junction bases with no gene match: 7.